Each of the 30 T cell receptor beta chains below was sequenced from the same sample in a study of cytomegalovirus exposure and HLA in healthy donors. 60 Vbeta and 13 Jbeta primers were used in PCR. Data came from immunoSEQ multiplex PCR; TCRdb stores just in-frame clones and leaves some out. The table includes 98,000 or so clones, around three quarters detected once. Source material: PBMCs. The receptors here all came from a man aged 35 to 55 in good health and CMV-seronegative.

The V gene is TRBV27, the J gene TRBJ1-5; D is undetermined. The CDR3 extends over 15 amino acids. V dropped 5 bases and J dropped 2 bases, with 13 bases sitting between them. Germline values: CDR1 MNHEY, CDR2 SMNVEV (reference sequence). The CDR3 sequence is CASSRREPGNQPQHF. The CDR3 DNA sequence: TGTGCCAGCAGTCGGCGGGAGCCCGGCAATCAGCCCCAGCATTTT.

The chain has TRBV7-6 and TRBJ2-2, with D possibly matching TRBD1 (5 bases). The CDR3 is made up of 15 amino acids. Germline V gene sequence: CDR1 SGHVS, CDR2 FNYEAQ. Between the trimmed V and J ends, which lost 4 bases and 5 bases, there was a span of 14 bases. CDR3 sequence (DNA): TGTGCCAGCAGCTCACAGGCTATTGGGACCGGGGAGCTGTTTTTT. This gives the protein CASSSQAIGTGELFF.

This chain links TRBV11-1 with TRBJ2-1; TRBD2 matches at 14 bases. The CDR3 loop spans 16 amino acids. With V trimmed by 6 bases and J by 7 bases, 8 bases remained unmatched. Germline-derived CDR1 and CDR2 are SGHAT and FQDESV (reference sequence). As DNA, the CDR3 is TGTGCCAGCAGTCGTCCGGGACTAGCGGGGGCTAATGAGCAGTTCTTC. This gives the protein CASSRPGLAGANEQFF.

This clone was recorded a few times. The chain has TRBV19 and TRBJ2-7, with D uncertain. The CDR3 is made up of 14 amino acids. CDR1 and CDR2 from the germline V gene are LNHDA and SQIVND (reference sequence). Trimming left V 3 bases short and J 0 bases short, with 9 bases between. The CDR3 DNA follows: TGTGCCAGTAGTATGATAATTAGCTCCTACGAGCAGTACTTC. Amino acids: CASSMIISSYEQYF.

The chain links TRBV25-1 to TRBJ2-1, with a tentative D call TRBD1 (6 bases). This CDR3 contains 17 residues. The V gene lost 4 bases and the J gene lost 3 bases, with 19 bases spanning the gap. Germline V gene sequence: CDR1 MGHDK, CDR2 SYGVNS. CDR3 in DNA: TGTGCCAGCAGTGGTCGGGGACACCGAATGCACTACAATGAGCAGTTCTTC. Translated, it gives CASSGRGHRMHYNEQFF. Full variable domain (missing parts from reference TRBV25-1 and TRBJ2-1): EADIYQTPRYLVIGTGKKITLECSQTMGHDKMYWYQQDPGMELHLIHYSYGVNSTEKGDLSSESTVSRIRTEHFPLTLESARPSHTSQYLCASSGRGHRMHYNEQFFGPGTRLTVL.

This chain joins TRBV5-4 and TRBJ2-3, with 8 positions matching TRBD1. Germline CDR1 is SGHNT and CDR2 is YYREEE (reference sequence). Germline trimming cut 4 bases from V and 1 base from J; bases unmatched to any gene: 11. The CDR3 loop spans 17 amino acids. The CDR3 region is CASSPIPGGRGTDTQYF. The CDR3 DNA is TGTGCCAGCAGCCCAATTCCAGGGGGCCGGGGCACAGATACGCAGTATTTT.

The sample holds a few counts of this clone. The rearrangement uses TRBV28 and TRBJ2-5; 9 bases line up with TRBD1. The V gene end was trimmed by 6 bases and the J gene end by 5 bases; junction bases not matched to a gene: 7. Germline CDR1 MDHEN, CDR2 SYDVKM. The CDR3 totals 14 residues. The CDR3 bases are TGTGCCAGCAGAGAGACAGGGGGTTCGGAGACCCAGTACTTC. Residues: CASRETGGSETQYF.

This clone showed up just once. The V and J genes are TRBV5-8 and TRBJ2-5; TRBD1 matches at 9 bases. The CDR3 runs to 16 residues. V lost 4 bases and J lost 5; bases outside the gene matches: 12. The germline gives CDR1 SGHTS, CDR2 YDEGEE. CDR3 bases: TGTGCCAGCAGCCGGGGGTGGGACAGGGCCCGGGAGACCCAGTACTTC. Translating it yields CASSRGWDRARETQYF.

The V and J genes are TRBV18 and TRBJ1-1; TRBD1 aligns across 9 bases. Germline V gene sequence: CDR1 KGHSH, CDR2 LQKENI. The ends lost 4 bases at V and 3 bases at J; junction bases unmatched: 15. The CDR3 spans 18 residues. For the CDR3, the DNA is TGTGCCAGCTCACGACCACCGGGACAGGGTGTTCGGGACACTGAAGCTTTCTTT. This translates into CASSRPPGQGVRDTEAFF.

The chain couples TRBV2 to TRBJ1-2; no firm D call. The germline V and J ends were trimmed by 7 bases and 4 bases, with 16 bases remaining between them. From germline, CDR1 is SNHLY and CDR2 FYNNEI. This CDR3 region has 14 residues. CDR3 region: CASIQSGWIYGYTF. DNA of the CDR3: TGTGCCAGCATCCAATCGGGGTGGATCTATGGCTACACCTTC.

The chain's CDR3 is CASSASTGEAFF. The CDR3 DNA reads TGTGCCAGCAGCGCATCGACAGGTGAAGCTTTCTTT. The V call is TRBV9, the J call TRBJ1-1, with a possible D match to TRBD1 (6 bases). The CDR3 sequence is 12 residues long. Germline lookup yields CDR1 SGDLS and CDR2 YYNGEE. The V end was cut by 3 bases, the J end by 7 bases, with 10 bases between.

The chain links TRBV5-6 to TRBJ1-1; the D gene is possibly TRBD1 (6 bases). CDR1 and CDR2 (germline): SGHDT, YYEEEE. This CDR3 is built from 13 residues. The V end was cut by 2 bases, the J end by 4 bases, with 9 bases between. CDR3 loop: CASSLGGTTEAFF. In DNA, the CDR3 is TGTGCCAGCAGCTTAGGGGGTACCACTGAAGCTTTCTTT.

This clone was seen a single time. This chain connects TRBV7-2 to TRBJ2-1, with 7 bases aligning to TRBD2. Trimming at V came to 3 bases and at J to 0 bases, leaving 11 bases not matched to a gene. This CDR3 region has 18 residues. CDR1 and CDR2 (germline): SGHTA, FQGNSA. DNA for the CDR3: TGTGCCAGCAGCTTTAAACCTAGCGGTACTAGCTCCTACAATGAGCAGTTCTTC. Protein sequence: CASSFKPSGTSSYNEQFF.

The chain combines TRBV7-2 with TRBJ2-7; TRBD2 aligns across 10 bases. The CDR3 contains 14 residues. V shed 5 bases and J 10 bases; nucleotides not matched to a gene: 11. In germline, CDR1 is SGHTA, CDR2 FQGNSA. As DNA, the CDR3 is TGTGCCAGCAGCCAGAGTTTAGCGGGAGGCCGACAGTACTTC. It is translated as CASSQSLAGGRQYF.

This clone has a single count. J is TRBJ2-7 and V is TRBV4-2; 7 positions match TRBD1. CDR3 length: 15 amino acids. Germline V gives CDR1 LGHNA, CDR2 YNFKEQ. V dropped 2 bases and J dropped 8; count of bases not matched to a gene: 12. DNA for the CDR3: TGTGCCAGCAGCCAATCCCAACGCCAGGGGGAACAGCAGTACTTC. It translates to CASSQSQRQGEQQYF.

In nucleotides, the CDR3 is TGTGCCAGTAGGGAAACCGGGGGACGGAGAGGCGGTGAGCAGTTCTTC. Its translation: CASRETGGRRGGEQFF. The genes are TRBV19 and TRBJ2-1; the D gene is possibly TRBD2 (6 bases). CDR3 size: 16 residues. The germline V gene encodes CDR1 LNHDA and CDR2 SQIVND (reference sequence). V gave up 6 bases and J gave up 9 bases, with 24 bases separating them.

This chain connects TRBV18 to TRBJ1-3; no firm D call. V lost 2 bases and J lost 7, with 15 bases in between. This CDR3 spans 15 amino acids. The germline V gene has CDR1 KGHSH and CDR2 LQKENI. The CDR3, as DNA: TGTGCCAGCTCACCAGGGCAGTGGGCAGTCAACACCATATATTTT. Protein product: CASSPGQWAVNTIYF.

This chain uses TRBV4-3 with TRBJ1-4, with D unresolved. Germline lookup yields CDR1 LGHNA and CDR2 YSLEER. Trimming shortened V by 0 bases and J by 7 bases, and 12 bases separated the two germline ends. This CDR3 is built from 15 residues. CDR3: CASSQETRRGEKLFF. Here the CDR3 DNA reads TGCGCCAGCAGCCAAGAAACCCGCCGCGGTGAAAAACTGTTTTTT.

This chain connects TRBV2 to TRBJ2-2; 11 bases fit TRBD2. CDR3 length: 19 residues. Germline V CDR1 and CDR2: SNHLY, FYNNEI. Trimming removed 4 bases from V and 3 bases from J; junction bases left unmatched: 13. The DNA of the CDR3 is TGTGCCAGCAGTGGACGGCGGGCTAGCGGGGGGACTGACACCGGGGAGCTGTTTTTT. Its translation: CASSGRRASGGTDTGELFF. Full variable domain (outside the CDR3, taken from reference TRBV2 and TRBJ2-2): EPEVTQTPSHQVTQMGQEVILRCVPISNHLYFYWYRQILGQKVEFLVSFYNNEISEKSEIFDDQFSVERPDGSNFTLKIRSTKLEDSAMYFCASSGRRASGGTDTGELFFGEGSRLTVL.

V gene TRBV11-2 combines with J gene TRBJ2-7; unclear D gene. The germline V gene has CDR1 SGHAT and CDR2 FQNNGV. The CDR3 totals 14 residues. The V end lost 5 bases, the J end lost 0 bases, and 11 bases lay between the germline ends. The CDR3 protein is CASSPDSYSYEQYF. As DNA, the CDR3 is TGTGCCAGCAGCCCCGACTCATACTCCTACGAGCAGTACTTC.

The chain joins TRBV6-1 to TRBJ2-2, with 9 bases identical to TRBD2. Germline lookup yields CDR1 MNHNS and CDR2 SASEGT. With V trimmed by 8 bases and J by 5 bases, 6 bases remained unmatched. This CDR3 has 14 amino acids. The chain's CDR3 is CASEGLALTGELFF. DNA of the CDR3: TGTGCCAGCGAGGGACTAGCCCTTACCGGGGAGCTGTTTTTT.

In this sample, this clone turned up a few times. This sequence joins TRBV7-2 and TRBJ2-7; TRBD2 matches 15 bases. Germline loops: CDR1 SGHTA, CDR2 FQGNSA. J lost 5 bases, V lost 5 bases, and 7 bases had no gene match. CDR3 length: 16 amino acids. The CDR3 bases are TGTGCCAGCAGCCCAGGACTAGCGGGGGGGACCCACGAGCAGTACTTC. Amino acids: CASSPGLAGGTHEQYF. The full variable domain, completed using reference TRBV7-2 and TRBJ2-7, is GAGVSQSPSNKVTEKGKDVELRCDPISGHTALYWYRQSLGQGLEFLIYFQGNSAPDKSGLPSDRFSAERTGGSVSTLTIQRTQQEDSAVYLCASSPGLAGGTHEQYFGPGTRLTVT.

J is TRBJ2-2 and V is TRBV20-1; 7 bases agree with TRBD1. Looked up from germline, CDR1 is DFQATT and CDR2 is SNEGSKA (reference sequence). J was trimmed by 8 bases and V by 6 bases; bases with no gene match: 3. The CDR3 runs to 11 residues. CDR3 DNA: TGCAGTGCCACAGGGGTAGGGGAGCTGTTTTTT. As protein: CSATGVGELFF.

V and J are TRBV30 and TRBJ1-6; 8 positions match TRBD1. V lost 0 bases to trimming and J lost 10 bases; unmatched junction nucleotides: 5. Per the germline V gene, CDR1 is GTSNPN and CDR2 is SVGIG (reference sequence). The CDR3 extends over 14 amino acids. CDR3 nucleotides: TGTGCCTGGAGTGTTGACAGGGGCCACTCACCCCTCCACTTT. Protein: CAWSVDRGHSPLHF.

The chain combines TRBV20-1 with TRBJ2-5, with a tentative D call TRBD1 (5 bases). Per germline, CDR1 DFQATT and CDR2 SNEGSKA (reference sequence). Deletions cut 3 bases from V and 3 bases from J, with 5 bases between. CDR3 length: 11 amino acids. CDR3 region: CSASREETQYF. CDR3 nucleotide sequence: TGCAGTGCTAGCAGGGAAGAGACCCAGTACTTC.

The chain is built from TRBV27 and TRBJ2-1, with 11 bases lining up with TRBD2. The CDR3 extends over 15 amino acids. The V and J ends lost 5 bases and 7 bases, in that order; junction bases with no gene match: 7. The germline CDR1 and CDR2 sequences are MNHEY and SMNVEV (reference sequence). CDR3 region: CASSGVAGGENEQFF. Here the CDR3 DNA reads TGTGCCAGCAGTGGGGTAGCGGGGGGGGAAAATGAGCAGTTCTTC.

In this sample, this clone turned up a few times. V gene TRBV4-3 combines with J gene TRBJ2-1; a possible D gene is TRBD1 (5 bases). The ends were cut back, 1 base at V and 10 bases at J, with 8 bases in the middle. Germline V gene lookup returns CDR1 LGHNA and CDR2 YSLEER. CDR3 length: 12 residues. As DNA, the CDR3 is TGCGCCAGCAGCCAAGTCAAGGGGGAGCAGTTCTTC. Protein product: CASSQVKGEQFF.

The V gene is TRBV5-1, the J gene TRBJ2-1; 11 positions agree with TRBD2. The CDR3 totals 15 residues. Losses at the gene ends were 6 bases for V and 4 bases for J; bases not matched to a gene: 6. Germline CDR1 SGHRS, CDR2 YFSETQ. CDR3 sequence: CASNPGTSGYNEQFF. CDR3 sequence (DNA): TGCGCCAGCAACCCCGGGACTAGCGGTTACAATGAGCAGTTCTTC.

There are a few counts of this clone. This sequence joins TRBV4-2 and TRBJ2-7; D is perhaps TRBD2 (5 bases). V gave up 1 base and J gave up 0 bases, with 10 bases separating them. This CDR3 contains 15 residues. Germline assignment: CDR1 LGHNA and CDR2 YNFKEQ. CDR3 nucleotide sequence: TGTGCCAGCAGCCAAGCGAGCGGAAGCTCCTACGAGCAGTACTTC. Amino acids: CASSQASGSSYEQYF.

The chain carries TRBV7-2 and TRBJ2-4; 8 bases match TRBD2. The CDR3 sequence is 14 residues long. The germline V gene has CDR1 SGHTA and CDR2 FQGNSA. After removal of 11 bases from V and 0 bases from J, the junction contained 6 bases not matched to a gene. The CDR3 region is CAGPSGLAKNIQYF. In nucleotides, the CDR3 is TGTGCCGGCCCTAGCGGGTTAGCCAAAAACATTCAGTACTTC.